This TCR beta chain was captured in a study of T cells in Graves' hyperthyroidism and ophthalmopathy. Hyperthyroidism of Graves' type that showed no ophthalmopathy progression within 18 months was stable. Newly diagnosed hyperthyroidism patients aged 18 to 65 years had disease lasting under 2 months. Lactation, pregnancy, other autoimmune disease or uncontrolled infection excluded patients. In the case of this clonotype: Its antigen is unidentified.

The CDR3 has 14 residues. Germline values: CDR1 DFQATT, CDR2 SNEGSKA (reference sequence). V lost 6 bases to trimming and J lost 4 bases, with 18 bases between them. The investigators amplified TCR beta CDR3 regions from RNA transcripts. An initial round of RT-PCR targeting the TCR CDR3 relied on the HTBI primer set. In TCRdb, the multiplex PCR reads were re-called with MiXCR into one record per CDR3 protein. The data hold approximately 590,000 distinct CDR3 sequences, with 46% observed a single time. General observations from the study: Most clonotypes expanded in thyroid above 0.001 were likewise present in blood.

The sequenced sample was peripheral blood or thyroid tissue (not recorded which). This chain joins TRBV20-1 and TRBJ1-2; D call uncertain. The sequence came from a woman in her late teens or twenties with Graves' hyperthyroidism. Here the CDR3 reads CSAVHSGGGYGYTF. The CDR3, as DNA: TGCAGTGCCGTACACAGCGGTGGAGGCTATGGCTACACCTTC.